This T cell receptor beta chain was found in a study of cytomegalovirus exposure and HLA in healthy donors. About the research overall: The 130 or so validation repertoires used the same platform as the 550 to 800 first-cohort repertoires (as reported by a later analysis). Study-level results: First-cohort TCR clusters were later found to tend to co-occur in the 120 or so validation repertoires. Cytomegalovirus-associated status was assigned to more than 150 TCR beta chains. Published work reported that the classifier diagnosed cytomegalovirus status with high specificity and sensitivity.

Of note for this clone: Antigen unknown.

Germline CDR1 and CDR2: KGHSH and LQKENI. This CDR3 is built from 13 residues. V lost 5 bases to trimming and J lost 2 bases; unmatched junction nucleotides: 2. Clones were sequenced by immunoSEQ multiplex PCR, and TCRdb holds only the in-frame ones, with some missing. The sample records 200,000 to 300,000 clones, around 88% being singletons. This chain connects TRBV18 to TRBJ2-7, with 8 bases aligning to TRBD2. This clonotype originated in a woman in her twenties or thirties in good health and CMV-seropositive. Sequences were obtained from PBMCs. CDR3 sequence: CASSAGGTYEQYF. The CDR3 bases are TGTGCCAGCTCAGCGGGGGGCACCTACGAGCAGTACTTC.